This T cell receptor beta chain was retrieved from a study of CD8+ T cells in alopecia areata. Turning to the study itself: Treatment of the treated patients consisted of oral tofacitinib, 5 to 10 mg twice daily.

Regarding the study as a whole: Researchers reported that TCR sharing among patients proved less clear than in mice, possibly HLA-linked.

In regard to this clone: The antigen is unknown.

The germline CDR1 and CDR2 sequences are LNHDA and SQIVND (reference sequence). This CDR3 comprises 17 residues. V trimming: 10 bases; J trimming: 0 bases; junction bases outside the gene matches: 13. The treatment denotes: oral pan-JAK inhibitor, 5-10 mg twice daily. After isolation, RNA underwent reverse transcription to generate cDNA as the sequencing template. TCRdb's copy holds only in-frame clones and misses some; the assay was immunoSEQ multiplex PCR. The sample includes 150,000 to 200,000 clones, roughly 60% of them seen just once. The receptor was derived from a human donor with alopecia areata. The sample here was CD4+ T cells sorted from blood, taken between weeks 47 and 50, from a patient treated with tofacitinib. The gene calls are TRBV19 and TRBJ1-5, with TRBD1 identical over 9 bases. The CDR3 is CATHVWGQGHSNQPQHF. The DNA of the CDR3 is TGTGCCACCCACGTGTGGGGACAGGGACATAGCAATCAGCCCCAGCATTTT.